This T cell receptor (beta chain) was identified in a study of CD8 T cells in Susac syndrome. V shed 2 bases and J shed 1 base, with 5 bases lying between them. This CDR3 region has 13 residues. CDR1 and CDR2 (germline): MNHNY, SVGAGI (reference sequence). Only a few counts were recorded for this clonotype. Its antigen is not identified. Broader study findings: That the number of individuals in its TCR sequencing and HLA analysis was relatively small was acknowledged by the study.

Roughly 0.45 to 1 ug RNA was reverse transcribed with random hexamers. Multiplex immunoSEQ PCR targeted 54 Vbeta and 13 Jbeta TCR beta segments. One entry per CDR3 protein results from TCRdb running MiXCR on the immunoSEQ multiplex PCR reads. The sample lists approximately 210,000 distinct CDR3 sequences; roughly 96% were seen once. From blood CD8+ and CD4+ T cells, the TCR beta chain was sequenced. Both CD4+ and CD8+ T cells were negatively isolated, and TEMRA cells underwent FACS enrichment. This clonotype was sampled from a human donor with multiple sclerosis. The sample was CD4+ T cells from PBMCs. V is TRBV6-6 and J is TRBJ1-1; no reliable D call. CDR3 sequence reads: CASSYGQNTEAFF. The DNA of the CDR3 is TGTGCCAGCAGTTACGGCCAGAACACTGAAGCTTTCTTT.